Listed here are 3 T cell receptor beta chains from one sample, sequenced in a study of blood T cells in healthy people across ages. Primed by a sample-barcoded 5' primer and a J-beta primer mix, a second PCR proceeded for about 7 to 12 cycles. From the 5' RACE reads, TCRdb called clonotypes with MiXCR, one entry per CDR3 protein. The sample lists 1.5 million to 2 million distinct CDR3 sequences; approximately 39% were seen once. Sequences were obtained from blood. The receptors were gathered from a human donor in good health.

In its sample, this clonotype was seen a few times. The CDR3 sequence is CATSRAGQGETQYF. The CDR3 nucleotides read TGTGCCACCAGCAGAGCAGGGCAGGGGGAGACCCAGTACTTC. The rearrangement joins TRBV15 to TRBJ2-5, with a possible D match to TRBD1 (6 bases). The V gene lost 1 base and the J gene lost 5 bases, with 11 bases spanning the gap. The CDR3 has 14 residues. Per the germline V gene, CDR1 is LNHNV and CDR2 is YYDKDF (reference sequence).

The chain employs TRBV6-2 or TRBV6-3 and TRBJ2-5, with D possibly TRBD1 on 5 matching bases. The J call may not be correct, given that the DNA end is closer to TRBJ2-7. CDR3 length equals 13 residues. From germline, CDR1 is MNHEY and CDR2 SVGEGT. In nucleotides, the CDR3 is TGTGCCAGCAGTTATTTTGCAGGGCGCGAGCAGTACTTC. This gives the protein CASSYFAGREQYF.

CDR3 residues: CASSLALGELSYNEQFF. CDR3 nucleotides: TGCGCCAGCAGCTTGGCCCTGGGGGAGCTTTCCTACAATGAGCAGTTCTTC. The gene calls are TRBV5-1 and TRBJ2-1; D tentatively fits TRBD1 or TRBD2 (5 bases each). The CDR3 spans 17 residues. The germline V gene encodes CDR1 SGHRS and CDR2 YFSETQ. Trimming removed 0 bases at V and 1 base at J, with 14 bases between.